A single sample is the source of the 3 T cell receptor beta chains below, sequenced in a study of CD8 T cells in ankylosing spondylitis. TCRdb independently ran MiXCR on the 5' RACE reads; one entry per CDR3 protein. The table lists about 800,000 distinct CDR3 sequences, about 10% of them singletons. Notes on the study in general: Roughly eight highly homologous variants made up a TCR beta motif, and this motif appeared characteristic of ankylosing spondylitis blood.

These receptors have no identified antigens. The sample was blood, either unsorted or a sorted T cell fraction (not recorded which). These receptors came from a male donor with ankylosing spondylitis.

This clonotype was seen ten or more times. The chain employs TRBV6-4 and TRBJ2-1; 9 bases are shared with TRBD2. The V segment lost 3 bases and the J segment 2 bases; nucleotides outside the gene matches: 2. This CDR3 region has 15 residues. Germline-derived CDR1 and CDR2 are MRHNA and SNTAGT. The CDR3 region is CASSEASGTYNEQFF. DNA of the CDR3: TGTGCCAGCAGTGAAGCTAGCGGGACCTACAATGAGCAGTTCTTC.

This clonotype has more than one count but fewer than ten. The chain is built from TRBV6-1 and TRBJ2-2; D may be TRBD2 (6 bases). Trimming shortened V by 6 bases and J by 0 bases, and 14 bases separated the two germline ends. From germline, CDR1 is MNHNS and CDR2 SASEGT. The CDR3 consists of 16 residues. Here the CDR3 reads CASRVERVANTGELFF. CDR3 DNA: TGTGCCAGCAGAGTCGAGCGGGTGGCGAACACCGGGGAGCTGTTTTTT.

In this sample, this clonotype turned up a few times. This chain connects TRBV20-1 to TRBJ2-1; possibly TRBD1 or TRBD2 for D (5 bases each). This CDR3 is built from 14 residues. Trimming took 6 bases from V and 1 from J, leaving 13 bases between them. Germline CDR1 and CDR2: DFQATT and SNEGSKA (reference sequence). The DNA of the CDR3 is TGCAGTGCAGGGGAGTCGGGTTCCTACAATGAGCAGTTCTTC. Its protein is CSAGESGSYNEQFF.